This record covers a single T cell receptor beta chain. Its antigen is currently not known. The sample holds no much larger clone one base away, and base qualities are not on file. The CDR3 regions of human TCRbeta chains were analyzed by immunosequencing. The published analysis was carried out like this. TCRs in the repertoires were matched against a reference library of SARS-CoV-2-specific TCRs that had been generated with the MIRA antigen-specificity platform. Breadth was defined as the fraction of unique TCRs that were SARS-CoV-2-associated, and depth was defined as the fraction of total T cells that were SARS-CoV-2-associated. Using the MIRA data, each spike-specific TCR was mapped to the spike region that the TCR reacts to and placed in a CD4 or CD8 class. Log10-transformed breadth and depth values were compared by one-way ANOVA with Sidak's multiple comparisons tests. TCRdb stores this immuneACCESS table with in-frame sequences only. Part of the clones is absent; in the studies checked, under half of the shortfall reflects unresolved V genes, and no reason is known for the rest. V and J calls and clone size are those listed in that table; D and trimming were worked out from the DNA. The sample contains about 130,000 clones, over 85% of them found a single time. Approximately 6.9% of the sample is in the top ten clones.

This sample was included in a study of T cell responses to AZD1222 COVID-19 vaccine (dated by TCRdb to the early 2020s). In the study overall: TCR sequencing covered fewer than 250 trial participants: about 210 given two doses of AZD1222 and 26 given two doses of MenACWY control vaccine. Trial participants were enrolled by age into 18-55, 56-69 and 70-plus year subgroups, with about 150, 27 and 61 TCR-sequenced participants respectively. The full study reports these points: Most participants were white British and females outnumbered males, and the authors suggested that clonal diversity may have been underestimated. A significant rise in spike-specific TCR breadth and depth was observed after two AZD1222 doses relative to day 0 and relative to MenACWY recipients. Because no day 14 peak-response samples were available, repertoires were characterized only after the peak T cell response. Conclusions about previously exposed vaccinees are limited because only a handful of AZD1222 recipients were SARS-CoV-2 seropositive at baseline. The 56-69-year group was small, and its depth increase did not reach significance, likely because of low power. Reportedly, almost half of the unique spike-specific TCRs recognized epitopes lying outside the regions that are mutated in the B.1.351 and B.1.1.7 variants. Vaccine-associated CD4 TCRs spanned the whole spike protein, with dominant responses in regions 160-218 and 743-854.

The time point tag for this specimen amounts to: about 28 days (+/-7) after the second vaccine dose. AZD1222 recipients whose second dose came at about 4 weeks and those whose second dose came at about 12 weeks were combined into one group, since spike-specific TCR depth and breadth did not differ between the two schedules. Vaccinee samples were obtained from the UK trials COV001 and COV002, which included a single-blind randomized controlled phase 2/3 trial of AZD1222 (ChAdOx1 nCoV-19) in healthy adults. Trial participant PBMC samples were collected at day 0 and day 28 after the second dose for TCRbeta chain sequencing. CDR1 LGHDT and CDR2 YNNKEL were looked up in the germline V gene (reference sequence). The CDR3 runs 13 amino acids, cysteine and phenylalanine included. Only the CDR3 DNA is retained, 39 bases long and in frame from the first base. Trimmed from V: 10 bases; trimmed from J: 5 bases; junction bases lacking a gene match: 6.

The sample was peripheral blood, taken 28 days after the second AZD1222 dose. The sequence was obtained from an adult who received the AZD1222 COVID-19 vaccine. Recombination joined TRBV3-1 (or the pseudogene TRBV3-2) with TRBJ1-2; 11 central bases correspond to TRBD1. The nucleotide sequence is given as TGTGCCACCCAGGGGGACAGGGGGTATGGCTACACCTTC. The encoded protein is CATQGDRGYGYTF.